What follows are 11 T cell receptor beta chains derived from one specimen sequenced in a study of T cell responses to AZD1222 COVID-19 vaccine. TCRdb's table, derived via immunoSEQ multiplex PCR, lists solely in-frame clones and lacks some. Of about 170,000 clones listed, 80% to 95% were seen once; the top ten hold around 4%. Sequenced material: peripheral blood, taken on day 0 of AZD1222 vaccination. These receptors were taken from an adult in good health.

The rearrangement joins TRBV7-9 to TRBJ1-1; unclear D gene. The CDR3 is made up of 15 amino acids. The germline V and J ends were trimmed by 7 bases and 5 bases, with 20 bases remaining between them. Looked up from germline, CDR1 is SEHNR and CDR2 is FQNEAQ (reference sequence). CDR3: CASTEGPVEGTEAFF. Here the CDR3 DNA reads TGTGCCAGCACTGAGGGCCCCGTCGAGGGTACTGAAGCTTTCTTT. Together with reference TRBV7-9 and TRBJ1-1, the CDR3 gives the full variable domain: DTGVSQNPRHKITKRGQNVTFRCDPISEHNRLYWYRQTLGQGPEFLTYFQNEAQLEKSRLLSDRFSAERPKGSFSTLEIQRTEQGDSAMYLCASTEGPVEGTEAFFGQGTRLTVV.

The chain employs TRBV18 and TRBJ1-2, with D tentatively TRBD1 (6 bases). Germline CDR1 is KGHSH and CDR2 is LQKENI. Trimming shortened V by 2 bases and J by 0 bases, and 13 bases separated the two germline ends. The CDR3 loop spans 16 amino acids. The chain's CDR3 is CASSPKGGGANYGYTF. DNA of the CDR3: TGTGCCAGCTCACCAAAGGGAGGGGGAGCTAACTATGGCTACACCTTC.

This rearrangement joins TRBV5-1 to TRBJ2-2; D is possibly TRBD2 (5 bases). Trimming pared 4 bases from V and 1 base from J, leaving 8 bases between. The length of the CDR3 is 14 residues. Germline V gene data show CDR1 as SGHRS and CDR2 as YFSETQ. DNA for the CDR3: TGCGCCAGCAGCGTGGACTGGAACACCGGGGAGCTGTTTTTT. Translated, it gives CASSVDWNTGELFF.

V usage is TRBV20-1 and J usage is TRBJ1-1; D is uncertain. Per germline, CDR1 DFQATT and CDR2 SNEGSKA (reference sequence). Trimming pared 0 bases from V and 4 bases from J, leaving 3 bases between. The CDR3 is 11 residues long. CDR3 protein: CSARESTEAFF. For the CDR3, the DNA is TGCAGTGCTAGAGAGAGCACTGAAGCTTTCTTT.

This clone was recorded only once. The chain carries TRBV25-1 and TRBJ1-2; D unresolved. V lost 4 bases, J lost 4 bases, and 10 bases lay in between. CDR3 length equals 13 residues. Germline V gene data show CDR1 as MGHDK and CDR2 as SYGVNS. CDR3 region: CASSVGGSYGYTF. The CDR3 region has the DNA TGTGCCAGCAGTGTAGGAGGTTCCTATGGCTACACCTTC.

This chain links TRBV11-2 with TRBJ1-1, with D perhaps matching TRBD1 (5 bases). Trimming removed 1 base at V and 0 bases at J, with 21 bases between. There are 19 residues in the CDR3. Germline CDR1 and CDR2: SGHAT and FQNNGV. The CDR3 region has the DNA TGTGCCAGCAGCTTAGGGGGGTGGAGCAGAAGGTCGATGAACACTGAAGCTTTCTTT. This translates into CASSLGGWSRRSMNTEAFF. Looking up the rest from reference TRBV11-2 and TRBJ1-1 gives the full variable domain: EAGVAQSPRYKIIEKRQSVAFWCNPISGHATLYWYQQILGQGPKLLIQFQNNGVVDDSQLPKDRFSAERLKGVDSTLKIQPAKLEDSAVYLCASSLGGWSRRSMNTEAFFGQGTRLTVV.

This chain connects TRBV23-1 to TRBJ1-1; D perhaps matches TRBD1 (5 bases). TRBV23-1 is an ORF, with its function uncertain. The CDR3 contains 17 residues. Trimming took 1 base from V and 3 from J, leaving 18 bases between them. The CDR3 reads CASSQFLPQGTHTEAFF. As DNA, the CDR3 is TGCGCCAGCAGTCAATTCTTACCCCAGGGTACCCACACTGAAGCTTTCTTT.

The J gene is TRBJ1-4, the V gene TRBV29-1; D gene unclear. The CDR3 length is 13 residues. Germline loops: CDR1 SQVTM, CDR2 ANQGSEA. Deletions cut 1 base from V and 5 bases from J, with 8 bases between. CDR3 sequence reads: CSVEGTVNEKLFF. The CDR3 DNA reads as TGCAGCGTTGAAGGGACTGTCAATGAAAAACTGTTTTTT.

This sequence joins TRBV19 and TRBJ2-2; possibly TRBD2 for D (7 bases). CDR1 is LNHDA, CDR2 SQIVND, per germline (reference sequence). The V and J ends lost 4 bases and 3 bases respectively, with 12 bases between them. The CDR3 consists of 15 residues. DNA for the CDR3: TGTGCCAGTAGTAGGGGGGGCTTCTACACCGGGGAGCTGTTTTTT. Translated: CASSRGGFYTGELFF.

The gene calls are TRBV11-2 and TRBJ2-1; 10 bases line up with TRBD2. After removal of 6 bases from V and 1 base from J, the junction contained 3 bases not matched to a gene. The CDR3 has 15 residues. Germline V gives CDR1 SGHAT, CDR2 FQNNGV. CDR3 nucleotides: TGTGCCAGCAGACGGACTAGCGGTTCCTACAATGAGCAGTTCTTC. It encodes CASRRTSGSYNEQFF.

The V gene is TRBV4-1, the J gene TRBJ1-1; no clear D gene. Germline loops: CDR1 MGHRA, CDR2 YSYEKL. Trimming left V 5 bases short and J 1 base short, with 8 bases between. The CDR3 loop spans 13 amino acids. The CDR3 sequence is CASSSTANTEAFF. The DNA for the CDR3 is TGCGCCAGCAGCTCAACAGCGAACACTGAAGCTTTCTTT.